This T cell receptor beta chain was recovered during a study of response to subunit inactivated influenza vaccine. The CDR3 has 16 residues. V gave up 3 bases and J gave up 3 bases; unmatched junction bases: 8. To note about this clonotype: What it binds is not known.

Broader study findings: The authors put forward the suggestion that each seasonal influenza vaccination may bring in only a limited number of new T cells.

Each CDR3 protein gets one entry after TCRdb re-called the RT-PCR reads with MiXCR. The sample has over 400,000 distinct CDR3 sequences, 13% seen once; the top ten hold roughly 14%. The sequences come from PBMCs from blood, collected roughly 47 days after vaccination. The receptor was isolated from a man in his forties or fifties who received an inactivated influenza vaccine. The rearrangement links TRBV12-3 or TRBV12-4 to TRBJ2-3; 8 bases map to TRBD2. CDR3: CASSFLGGVRTDTQYF. CDR3 sequence (DNA): TGTGCCAGCAGTTTTCTCGGGGGGGTGAGGACAGATACGCAGTATTTT.